This TCR beta chain was captured by sequencing in a study of blood T cells in healthy people across ages. Study in general: The capture of about one barcoded beta molecule per two T cells was achieved by template switching.

This CDR3 comprises 22 residues. Germline CDR1 is SGHTA and CDR2 is FQGTGA. V lost 4 bases, J lost 1 base, and 29 bases lay in between. Each of the donors had approximately 10 milliliters of peripheral blood drawn into EDTA-treated Vacutainer tubes. Combining a sample-barcoded 5' primer with a J-beta primer mix, a second PCR ran for about 7 to 11 cycles. Every sample gave at least 2.5 million paired-end reads containing CDR3. TCRdb itself ran the 5' RACE reads through MiXCR, one entry per CDR3 protein. The sample yields 700,000 to 900,000 distinct CDR3 sequences, roughly 25% seen once. In its sample, this clonotype was seen a few times. These data are also associated with another study on T cells of mothers and their children. From that second work: Using the M1S primer, the second PCR added sample barcodes along with 2-4 random nucleotides.

Sequencing was carried out using blood. The clonotype comes from a boy younger than 18 in good health. V and J are TRBV7-3 and TRBJ2-6; D is ambiguous. In DNA, the CDR3 is TGTGCCAGCAGCTACATCACGCGACGGCAGCGAACTGGAATTTCTGGGGCCAACGTCCTGACTTTC. This sequence encodes CASSYITRRQRTGISGANVLTF. Full variable domain (remainder filled in from reference TRBV7-3 and TRBJ2-6): GAGVSQTPSNKVTEKGKYVELRCDPISGHTALYWYRQSLGQGPEFLIYFQGTGAADDSGLPNDRFFAVRPEGSVSTLKIQRTERGDSAVYLCASSYITRRQRTGISGANVLTFGAGSRLTVL.